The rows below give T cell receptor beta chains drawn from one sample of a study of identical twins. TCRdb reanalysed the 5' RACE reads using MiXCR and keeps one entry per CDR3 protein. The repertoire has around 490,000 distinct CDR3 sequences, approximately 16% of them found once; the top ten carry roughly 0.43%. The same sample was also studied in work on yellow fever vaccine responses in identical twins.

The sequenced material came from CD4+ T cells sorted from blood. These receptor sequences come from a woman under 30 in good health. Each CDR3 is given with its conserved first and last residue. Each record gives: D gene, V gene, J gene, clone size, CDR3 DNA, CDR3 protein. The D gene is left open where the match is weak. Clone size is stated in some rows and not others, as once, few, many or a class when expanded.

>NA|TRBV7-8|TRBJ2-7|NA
TGTGCCAGCAGCTTAGGCGGGGACATACAAGAGAGGTACTTC
CASSLGGDIQERYF
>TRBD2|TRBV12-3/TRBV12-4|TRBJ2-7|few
TGTGCCAGCAGTTTTTTGGCGGGGGGCAGCTCCTACGAGCAGTACTTC
CASSFLAGGSSYEQYF
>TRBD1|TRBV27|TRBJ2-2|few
TGTGCCAGCAGCCCAATTTCCCCTTCAAACCGACAGGGTCCCGGGGAGCTGTTTTTT
CASSPISPSNRQGPGELFF
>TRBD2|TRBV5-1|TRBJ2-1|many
TGCGCCAGCAGCGTAGATTCAGGGACTACCTACAATGAGCAGTTCTTC
CASSVDSGTTYNEQFF
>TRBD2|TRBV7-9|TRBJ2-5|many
TGTGCCAGCAGCGCGACTAGCGGAAACCAAGAGACCCAGTACTTC
CASSATSGNQETQYF
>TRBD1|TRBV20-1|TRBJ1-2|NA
TGCAGTGCTCTGGAGACAGGGGGCGAAACGGTCTATGGCTACACCTTC
CSALETGGETVYGYTF
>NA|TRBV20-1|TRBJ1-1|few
TGCAGTGCTAGACAACCAGGGATGAACACTGAAGCTTTCTTT
CSARQPGMNTEAFF
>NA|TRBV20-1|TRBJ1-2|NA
TGCAGTGCTAGAGAGGCCGAAGGGTCTGGCTACACCTTC
CSAREAEGSGYTF
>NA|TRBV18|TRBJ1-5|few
TGTGCCAGCTCACCACAGGGTAGGGGCAATCAGCCCCAGCATTTT
CASSPQGRGNQPQHF
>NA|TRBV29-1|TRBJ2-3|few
TGCAGCGTTGAAGGACAGAAAACTAGCACAGATACGCAGTATTTT
CSVEGQKTSTDTQYF
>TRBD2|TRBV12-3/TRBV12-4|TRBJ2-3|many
TGTGCCAGCAACCTATTTCTGACTAGCGGGGTTCATGCAGATACGCAGTATTTT
CASNLFLTSGVHADTQYF
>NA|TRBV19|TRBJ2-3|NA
TGTGCCAGTAGGGAGGAACGCACAGATACGCAGTATTTT
CASREERTDTQYF
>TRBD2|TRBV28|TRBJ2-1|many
TGTGCCAGCAGCCCGGGACTAGCGGTTTCCTACAATGAGCAGTTCTTC
CASSPGLAVSYNEQFF
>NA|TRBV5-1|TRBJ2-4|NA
TGCGCCAGCAGCTTGGGGCAGAAGTCAGACATTCAGTACTTC
CASSLGQKSDIQYF
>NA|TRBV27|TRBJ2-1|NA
TGTGCCAGCAGTAAGTGGGGGGAGTCCTACAATGAGCAGTTCTTC
CASSKWGESYNEQFF
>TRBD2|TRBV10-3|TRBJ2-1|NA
TGTGCCATAAGCGGGAGAAAGGACAATGAGCAGTTCTTC
CAISGRKDNEQFF
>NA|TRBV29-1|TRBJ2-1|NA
TGCAGCGTTAAAATAACCGCAAATGAGCAGTTCTTC
CSVKITANEQFF
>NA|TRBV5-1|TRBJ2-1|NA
TGCGCCAGCAGCTTGCAGGTAGTTGGGATCTACAATGAGCAGTTCTTC
CASSLQVVGIYNEQFF
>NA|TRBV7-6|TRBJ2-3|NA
TGTGCCAGCAGCTTTATGCCCTTCAGCACAGATACGCAGTATTTT
CASSFMPFSTDTQYF
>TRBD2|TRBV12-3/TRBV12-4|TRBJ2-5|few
TGTGCCAGCAGTTTCCTTAGGGTAGCGGGGGGGGAGGAAGAGACCCAGTACTTC
CASSFLRVAGGEEETQYF
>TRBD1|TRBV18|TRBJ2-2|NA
TGTGCCAGCTCACCAACACAGGGGATCACCGGGGAGCTGTTTTTT
CASSPTQGITGELFF
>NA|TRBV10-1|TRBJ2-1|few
TGCGCCAGCAACCCCGGGTCCAGCTCCTACAATGAGCAGTTCTTC
CASNPGSSSYNEQFF
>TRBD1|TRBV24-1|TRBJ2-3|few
TGTGCCACCAGCAGGACAGGGACCCCAGATACGCAGTATTTT
CATSRTGTPDTQYF
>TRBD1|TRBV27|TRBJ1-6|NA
TGTGCCAGCAGATGGACAGGGGATAATTCACCCCTCCACTTT
CASRWTGDNSPLHF
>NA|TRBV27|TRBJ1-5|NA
TGTGCCAGCAGCCAAACAGGGTACGATCAGCCCCAGCATTTT
CASSQTGYDQPQHF
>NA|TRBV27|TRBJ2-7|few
TGTGCCAGCAGCCATAAGGGACTGGGGAGCTCCTACGAGCAGTACTTC
CASSHKGLGSSYEQYF
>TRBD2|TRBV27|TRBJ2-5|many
TGTGCCAGCAGCTTGGGACTAGCGGGAGTGGAGACCCAGTACTTC
CASSLGLAGVETQYF
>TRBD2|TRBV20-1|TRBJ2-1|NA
TGCAGTGCTAGAGAGGGTAGCGGGAGGGACAATGAGCAGTTCTTC
CSAREGSGRDNEQFF
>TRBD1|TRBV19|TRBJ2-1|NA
TGTGCCAGTAGTAGACCCCAGGGGGCCCCCTACAATGAGCAGTTCTTC
CASSRPQGAPYNEQFF
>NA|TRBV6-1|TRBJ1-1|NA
TGTGCCAGCAACAACGGACGGAACACTGAAGCTTTCTTT
CASNNGRNTEAFF
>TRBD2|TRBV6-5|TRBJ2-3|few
TGTGCCAGCAGTTACTCGAGGACTAGCGGGAGGTGGGCAGATACGCAGTATTTT
CASSYSRTSGRWADTQYF
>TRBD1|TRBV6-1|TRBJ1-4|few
TGTGCCAGCAGGGACAGGCCCGCCTCGGAAGGGCTGTTTTTT
CASRDRPASEGLFF
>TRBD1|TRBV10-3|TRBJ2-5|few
TGTGCCATCAGTGAGGTGGACCGGGACAGGGTGTATAAGACCCAGTACTTC
CAISEVDRDRVYKTQYF
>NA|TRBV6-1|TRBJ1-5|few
TGTGCCAGCAGGACGACAGATGGCAATCAGCCCCAGCATTTT
CASRTTDGNQPQHF
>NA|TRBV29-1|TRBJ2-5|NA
TGCAGCGCGGTGGGGGCAGGCGAGACCCAGTACTTC
CSAVGAGETQYF
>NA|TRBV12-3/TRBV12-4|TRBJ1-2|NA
TGTGCCAGCAGCTTTAGTGGCCACACAGGGGGCTACACCTTC
CASSFSGHTGGYTF
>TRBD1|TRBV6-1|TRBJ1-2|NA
TGTGCCAGCAGTACGCGGACAGGGGGCAGCGGGGGCTACACCTTC
CASSTRTGGSGGYTF
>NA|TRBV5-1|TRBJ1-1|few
TGCGCCAGCAGCCCGTCCTCCTTGGGCTACACTGAAGCTTTCTTT
CASSPSSLGYTEAFF
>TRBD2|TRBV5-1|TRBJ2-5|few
TGCGCCAGCAGCTTGGTGCCAGCGGGGGGCATCCAAGAGACCCAGTACTTC
CASSLVPAGGIQETQYF
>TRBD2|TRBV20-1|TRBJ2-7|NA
TGCAGTGCTCGATTAGCGGGGATAACCTACGAGCAGTACTTC
CSARLAGITYEQYF
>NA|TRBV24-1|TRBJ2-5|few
TGTGCCACCAGTGATTTGCAGCAGGGAACGGAGACCCAGTACTTC
CATSDLQQGTETQYF
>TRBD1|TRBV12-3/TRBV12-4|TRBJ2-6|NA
TGTGCCAGCAGGGGACAGGCCCTCCTCTCTGGGGCCAACGTCCTGACTTTC
CASRGQALLSGANVLTF
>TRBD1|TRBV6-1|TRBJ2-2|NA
TGTGCCAGCAGTGAAAGGGGGCGGCCGAACACCGGGGAGCTGTTTTTT
CASSERGRPNTGELFF
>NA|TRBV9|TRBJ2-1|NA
TGTGCCAGCAGCGTACGCGCCGGGTACAATGAGCAGTTCTTC
CASSVRAGYNEQFF
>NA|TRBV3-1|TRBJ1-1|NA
TGTGCCAGCAGCGGTGGACAGTTTAACACTGAAGCTTTCTTT
CASSGGQFNTEAFF
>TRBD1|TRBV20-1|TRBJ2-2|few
TGCAGTGCTCACGGACAGGACCTTAAGGCCGGGGAGCTGTTTTTT
CSAHGQDLKAGELFF
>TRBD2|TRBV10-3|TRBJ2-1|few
TGTGCCGCTGGCCGGGGGGGGCCTAGCGGGATCGATGAGCAGTTCTTC
CAAGRGGPSGIDEQFF
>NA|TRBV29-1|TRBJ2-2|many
TGCAGCGTTGGCCGACAGGACACGAACACCGGGGAGCTGTTTTTT
CSVGRQDTNTGELFF
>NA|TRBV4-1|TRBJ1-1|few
TGCGCCACCTCCGGGCAGCCGAACACTGAAGCTTTCTTT
CATSGQPNTEAFF
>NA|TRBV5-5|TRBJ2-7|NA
TGTGCCAGCAGCTTCGCGGATCAACTCTCCTACGAGCAGTACTTC
CASSFADQLSYEQYF
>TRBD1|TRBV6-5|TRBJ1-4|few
TGTGCCAGCAGTTACGACAGGGGGCTGGAAAAACTGTTTTTT
CASSYDRGLEKLFF
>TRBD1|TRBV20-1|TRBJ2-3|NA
TGCAGTGCTATCGGGACAGAAAGAAGCACAGATACGCAGTATTTT
CSAIGTERSTDTQYF
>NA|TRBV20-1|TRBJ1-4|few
TGCCGATTGGGAAAACTGTTTTTT
CRLGKLFF
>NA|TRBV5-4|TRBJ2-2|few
TGTGCCAGCAGCCCCGGGGCAGGGGCGAACACCGGGGAGCTGTTTTTT
CASSPGAGANTGELFF
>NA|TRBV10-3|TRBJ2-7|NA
TGTGCCACAGGGACCACTCCCTACGAGCAGTACTTC
CATGTTPYEQYF
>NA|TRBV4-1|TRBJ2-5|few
TGCGCCAGCAGCCAAGTAGTGATGGAGACCCAGTACTTC
CASSQVVMETQYF
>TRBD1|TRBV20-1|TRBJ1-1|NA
TGCAGTGCACCCGGGGACAGAGTAACCACTGAAGCTTTCTTT
CSAPGDRVTTEAFF
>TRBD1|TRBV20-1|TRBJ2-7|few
TGCAGTGCTAGAGGCTCCGGGACAGGGGGAGACTACGAGCAGTACTTC
CSARGSGTGGDYEQYF
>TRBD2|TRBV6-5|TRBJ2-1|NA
TGTGCCAGCAGTTACTCAGGGAGCGGGGGGGCGAATGAGCAGTTCTTC
CASSYSGSGGANEQFF
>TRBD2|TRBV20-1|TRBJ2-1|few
TGCAGTGCTTCTGCCACCAAAGTAGCGGGAGGAGGGTACAATGAGCAGTTCTTC
CSASATKVAGGGYNEQFF